The clone carrying this T cell receptor (beta chain) has only a few counts. Its antigen is currently unknown. The data were obtained in a study of blood T cells in healthy people across ages. Germline CDR1 is SEHNR and CDR2 is FQNEAQ (reference sequence). CDR3 length equals 13 residues. Findings and limits, study-wide: A roughly linear fall in TCR beta diversity per million T cells was seen with increasing age. Aged donors had fewer naive CD4+ cells and lower diversity than long-lived donors.

Each sample provided at least 6 micrograms of extracted total RNA. It was with a sample-barcoded 5' primer and a J-beta primer mix that a second PCR of roughly 7 to 12 cycles was run. TCRdb re-called the 5' RACE reads with MiXCR, one entry per CDR3 protein. The sample records about 560,000 distinct CDR3 sequences, roughly a quarter being singletons. These same records also appear under a second study, on T cells of mothers and their children. From that report: Reads recorded for TCR beta CDR3 numbered over 9.5 million per mother and roughly 3 million per child.

This TCR was sampled from a boy younger than 10 in good health. The V call is TRBV7-9, the J call TRBJ2-5; D is unclear. The DNA end lines up better with TRBJ2-1; the J call may be wrong. Sequenced input: blood. In DNA, the CDR3 is TGTGCCAGCAGCTTAAACCAACAGACTGGGCAGTTCTTC. It yields the protein CASSLNQQTGQFF.